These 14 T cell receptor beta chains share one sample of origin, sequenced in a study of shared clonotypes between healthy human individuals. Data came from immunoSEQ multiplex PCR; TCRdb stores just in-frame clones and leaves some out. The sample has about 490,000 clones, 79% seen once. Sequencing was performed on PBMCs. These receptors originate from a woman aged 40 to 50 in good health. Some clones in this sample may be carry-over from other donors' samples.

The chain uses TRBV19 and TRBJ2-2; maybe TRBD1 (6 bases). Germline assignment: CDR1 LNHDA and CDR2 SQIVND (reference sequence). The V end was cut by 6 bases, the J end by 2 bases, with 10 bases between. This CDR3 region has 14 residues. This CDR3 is CASRQGKNTGELFF. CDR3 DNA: TGTGCCAGTAGGCAGGGGAAAAACACCGGGGAGCTGTTTTTT. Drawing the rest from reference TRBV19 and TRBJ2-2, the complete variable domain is DGGITQSPKYLFRKEGQNVTLSCEQNLNHDAMYWYRQDPGQGLRLIYYSQIVNDFQKGDIAEGYSVSREKKESFPLTVTSAQKNPTAFYLCASRQGKNTGELFFGEGSRLTVL.

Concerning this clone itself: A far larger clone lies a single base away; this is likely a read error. The CDR3 protein is CAWSALTGVYFYEQYF. CDR3 nucleotide sequence: TGTGCCTGGAGTGCCTTGACAGGGGTCTACTTCTACGAGCAGTACTTC. The V gene is TRBV30, the J gene TRBJ2-7, with 8 bases aligning to TRBD1. The germline V gene encodes CDR1 GTSNPN and CDR2 SVGIG (reference sequence). J was trimmed by 3 bases and V by 1 base; bases with no gene match: 11. CDR3 length: 16 residues.

This CDR3 is CASAYTSGYSGELFF. The CDR3 nucleotides read TGTGCCAGCGCATACACTAGCGGGTATTCCGGGGAGCTGTTTTTT. This chain links TRBV28 with TRBJ2-2; 9 nucleotides line up with TRBD2. Germline CDR1 and CDR2: MDHEN and SYDVKM. The junction had 10 bases not matched to a gene; V was cut back by 8 bases and J by 6 bases. The CDR3 contains 15 residues. The full variable domain, completed using reference TRBV28 and TRBJ2-2, is DVKVTQSSRYLVKRTGEKVFLECVQDMDHENMFWYRQDPGLGLRLIYFSYDVKMKEKGDIPEGYSVSREKKERFSLILESASTNQTSMYLCASAYTSGYSGELFFGEGSRLTVL.

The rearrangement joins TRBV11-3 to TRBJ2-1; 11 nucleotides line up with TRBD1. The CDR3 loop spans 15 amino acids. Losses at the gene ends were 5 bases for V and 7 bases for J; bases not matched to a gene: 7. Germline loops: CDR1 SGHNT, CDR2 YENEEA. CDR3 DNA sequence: TGTGCCAGCAGCCCCGGGGGGGACAGGGGGAATGAGCAGTTCTTC. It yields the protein CASSPGGDRGNEQFF.

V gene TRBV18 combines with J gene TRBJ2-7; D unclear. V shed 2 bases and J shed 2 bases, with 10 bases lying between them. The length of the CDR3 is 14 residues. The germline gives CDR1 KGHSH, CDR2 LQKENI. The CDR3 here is CASSPTILTYEQYF. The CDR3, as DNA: TGTGCCAGCTCACCAACAATCTTAACCTACGAGCAGTACTTC. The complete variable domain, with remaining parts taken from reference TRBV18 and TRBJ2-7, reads NAGVMQNPRHLVRRRGQEARLRCSPMKGHSHVYWYRQLPEEGLKFMVYLQKENIIDESGMPKERFSAEFPKEGPSILRIQQVVRGDSAAYFCASSPTILTYEQYFGPGTRLTVT.

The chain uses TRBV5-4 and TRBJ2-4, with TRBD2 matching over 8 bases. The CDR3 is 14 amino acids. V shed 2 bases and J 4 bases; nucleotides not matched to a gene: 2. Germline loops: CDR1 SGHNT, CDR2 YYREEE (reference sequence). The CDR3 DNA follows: TGTGCCAGCAGCTTAGGGACTAGTAAAAACATTCAGTACTTC. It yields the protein CASSLGTSKNIQYF. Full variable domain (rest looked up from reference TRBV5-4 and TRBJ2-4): ETGVTQSPTHLIKTRGQQVTLRCSSQSGHNTVSWYQQALGQGPQFIFQYYREEENGRGNFPPRFSGLQFPNYSSELNVNALELDDSALYLCASSLGTSKNIQYFGAGTRLSVL.

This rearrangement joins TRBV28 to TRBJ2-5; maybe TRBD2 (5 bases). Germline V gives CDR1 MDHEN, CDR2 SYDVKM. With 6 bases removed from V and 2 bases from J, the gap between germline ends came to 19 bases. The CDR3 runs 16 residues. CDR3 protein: CASRSPGRALQETQYF. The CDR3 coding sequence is TGTGCCAGCAGGTCTCCCGGGCGGGCGTTACAAGAGACCCAGTACTTC.

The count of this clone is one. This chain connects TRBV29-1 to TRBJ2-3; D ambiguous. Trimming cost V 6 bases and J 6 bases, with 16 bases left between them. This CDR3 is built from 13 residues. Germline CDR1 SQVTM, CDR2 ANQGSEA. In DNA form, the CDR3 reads TGCAGCGTCGGAAAGAGGCTGGGGGATACGCAGTATTTT. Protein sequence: CSVGKRLGDTQYF.

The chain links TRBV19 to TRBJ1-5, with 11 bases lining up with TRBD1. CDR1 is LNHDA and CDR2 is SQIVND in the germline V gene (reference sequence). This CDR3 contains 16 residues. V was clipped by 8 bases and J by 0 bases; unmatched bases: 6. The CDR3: CASWTGGRYSNQPQHF. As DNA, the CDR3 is TGTGCCAGTTGGACAGGGGGCAGGTATAGCAATCAGCCCCAGCATTTT.

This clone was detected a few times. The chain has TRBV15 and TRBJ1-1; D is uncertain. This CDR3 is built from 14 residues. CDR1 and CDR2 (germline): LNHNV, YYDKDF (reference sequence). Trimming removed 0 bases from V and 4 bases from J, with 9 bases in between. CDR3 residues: CATSRDLSSTEAFF. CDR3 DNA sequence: TGTGCCACCAGCAGAGATCTTAGTAGCACTGAAGCTTTCTTT.

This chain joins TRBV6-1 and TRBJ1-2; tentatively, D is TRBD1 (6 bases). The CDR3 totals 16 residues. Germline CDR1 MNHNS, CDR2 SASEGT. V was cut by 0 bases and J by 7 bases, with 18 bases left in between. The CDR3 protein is CASSEAGIQGRLGYTF. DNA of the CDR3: TGTGCCAGCAGTGAAGCGGGGATACAGGGAAGGCTTGGCTACACCTTC.

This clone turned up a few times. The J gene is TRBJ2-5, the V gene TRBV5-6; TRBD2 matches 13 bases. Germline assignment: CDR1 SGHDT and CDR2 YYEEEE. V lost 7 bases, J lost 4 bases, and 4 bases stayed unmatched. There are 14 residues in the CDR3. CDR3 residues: CASQLAGGVETQYF. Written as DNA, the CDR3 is TGTGCCAGCCAACTAGCGGGAGGGGTAGAGACCCAGTACTTC.

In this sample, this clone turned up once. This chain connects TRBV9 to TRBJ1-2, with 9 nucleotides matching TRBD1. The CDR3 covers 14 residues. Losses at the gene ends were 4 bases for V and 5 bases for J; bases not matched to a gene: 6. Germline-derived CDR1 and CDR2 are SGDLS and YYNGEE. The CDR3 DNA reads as TGTGCCAGCAGCTCGGGACAGGGATTTTATGGCTACACCTTC. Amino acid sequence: CASSSGQGFYGYTF.

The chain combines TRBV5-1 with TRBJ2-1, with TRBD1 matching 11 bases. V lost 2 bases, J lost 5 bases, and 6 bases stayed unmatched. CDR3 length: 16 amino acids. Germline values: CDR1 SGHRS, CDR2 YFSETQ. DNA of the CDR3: TGCGCCAGCAGCTTAATAATGGGACAGGGGGACAATGAGCAGTTCTTC. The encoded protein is CASSLIMGQGDNEQFF.